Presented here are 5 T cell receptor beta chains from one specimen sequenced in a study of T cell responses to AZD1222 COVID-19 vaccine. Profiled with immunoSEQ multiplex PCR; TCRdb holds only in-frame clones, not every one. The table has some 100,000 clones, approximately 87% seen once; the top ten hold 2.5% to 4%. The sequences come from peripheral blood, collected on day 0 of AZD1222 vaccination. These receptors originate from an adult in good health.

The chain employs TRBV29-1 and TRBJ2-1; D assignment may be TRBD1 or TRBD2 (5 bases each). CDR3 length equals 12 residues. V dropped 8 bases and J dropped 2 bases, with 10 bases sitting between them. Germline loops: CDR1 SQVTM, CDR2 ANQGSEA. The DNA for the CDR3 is TGCAGCCCGAGGGGTCCCTACAATGAGCAGTTCTTC. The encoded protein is CSPRGPYNEQFF.

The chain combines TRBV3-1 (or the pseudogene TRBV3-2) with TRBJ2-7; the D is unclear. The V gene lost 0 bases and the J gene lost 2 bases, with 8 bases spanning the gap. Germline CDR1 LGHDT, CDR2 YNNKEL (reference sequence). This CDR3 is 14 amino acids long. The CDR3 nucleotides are TGTGCCAGCAGCCAAGATTACACCGCCTACGAGCAGTACTTC. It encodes CASSQDYTAYEQYF.

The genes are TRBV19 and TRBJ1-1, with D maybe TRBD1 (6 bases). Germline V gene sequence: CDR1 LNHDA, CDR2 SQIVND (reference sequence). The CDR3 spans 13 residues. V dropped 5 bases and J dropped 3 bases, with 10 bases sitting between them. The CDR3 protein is CASSVKGDTEAFF. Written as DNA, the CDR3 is TGTGCCAGTAGTGTGAAGGGGGACACTGAAGCTTTCTTT. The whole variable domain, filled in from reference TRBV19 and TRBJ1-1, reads DGGITQSPKYLFRKEGQNVTLSCEQNLNHDAMYWYRQDPGQGLRLIYYSQIVNDFQKGDIAEGYSVSREKKESFPLTVTSAQKNPTAFYLCASSVKGDTEAFFGQGTRLTVV.

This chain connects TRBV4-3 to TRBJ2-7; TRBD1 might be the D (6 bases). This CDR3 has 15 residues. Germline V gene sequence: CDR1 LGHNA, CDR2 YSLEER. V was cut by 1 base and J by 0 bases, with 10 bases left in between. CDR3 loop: CASSQGPGVSYEQYF. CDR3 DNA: TGCGCCAGCAGCCAAGGCCCAGGGGTCTCCTACGAGCAGTACTTC.

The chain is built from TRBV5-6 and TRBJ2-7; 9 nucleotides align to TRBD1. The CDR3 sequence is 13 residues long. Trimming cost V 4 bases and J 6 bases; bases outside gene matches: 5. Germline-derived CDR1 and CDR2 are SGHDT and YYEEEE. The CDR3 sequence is CASSLGTGIEQYF. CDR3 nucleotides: TGTGCCAGCAGCCTCGGGACAGGGATCGAGCAGTACTTC. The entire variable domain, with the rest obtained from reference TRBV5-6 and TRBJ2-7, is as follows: DAGVTQSPTHLIKTRGQQVTLRCSPKSGHDTVSWYQQALGQGPQFIFQYYEEEERQRGNFPDRFSGHQFPNYSSELNVNALLLGDSALYLCASSLGTGIEQYFGPGTRLTVT.